This T cell receptor beta chain was found in a study of PD-1 blockade in classical Hodgkin lymphoma. The junction had 13 bases not matched to a gene; V was cut back by 7 bases and J by 4 bases. This CDR3 has 16 residues. The germline V gene has CDR1 LNHDA and CDR2 SQIVND (reference sequence). Time point given: cycle 4 day 1 (C4D1), after six to seven weeks of nivolumab. Autologous stem cell transplantation was followed by relapse in every patient, and brentuximab vedotin exposure varied. Sequencing used immunoSEQ multiplex PCR; TCRdb keeps in-frame clones, though not all of them. Of some 34,000 clones in the sample, 65% to 80% were seen once.

The sequence derives from a human donor with classical Hodgkin lymphoma. The starting material was peripheral blood mononuclear cells (PBMCs), obtained before the fourth cycle of nivolumab. The chain recombines TRBV19 with TRBJ1-5; 7 bases map to TRBD1. CDR3 sequence: CASNLRREGANQPQHF. As DNA, the CDR3 is TGTGCCAGTAATTTACGTCGGGAGGGGGCAAATCAGCCCCAGCATTTT. Drawing the rest from reference TRBV19 and TRBJ1-5, the complete variable domain is DGGITQSPKYLFRKEGQNVTLSCEQNLNHDAMYWYRQDPGQGLRLIYYSQIVNDFQKGDIAEGYSVSREKKESFPLTVTSAQKNPTAFYLCASNLRREGANQPQHFGDGTRLSIL.